Only a few counts were recorded for the clone carrying this T cell receptor beta chain. Its specificity is not known. The PCR employed 60 Vbeta primers together with 13 Jbeta primers. Per the original methods: In a later analysis, of tens of millions of unique beta chains, some 10 million appeared in at least two donors. The data were produced by immunoSEQ multiplex PCR, yet TCRdb's version contains in-frame clones alone and is incomplete. V and J calls and clone size are those listed in that table; D and trimming were worked out from the DNA. The repertoire holds around 80,000 clones, with nearly 80% as singletons. The germline V and J ends were trimmed by 2 bases and 0 bases, with 13 bases remaining between them. CDR3 size: 16 residues. Germline loops: CDR1 SGHRS, CDR2 YFSETQ. The data stem from a study of cytomegalovirus exposure and HLA in healthy donors. Study-level results: In a later analysis, donors in an Asian-associated ancestry cluster reportedly had fewer N-insertions in productive TCRs than the cohort mean.

The chain recombines TRBV5-1 with TRBJ2-3; weak D call: TRBD2 (6 bases). The clonotype comes from a middle-aged man in good health and CMV-seronegative. The sample was PBMCs. The CDR3 bases are TGCGCCAGCAGCTTAACAGCCGGGACTAGCACAGATACGCAGTATTTT. Encoded protein: CASSLTAGTSTDTQYF.